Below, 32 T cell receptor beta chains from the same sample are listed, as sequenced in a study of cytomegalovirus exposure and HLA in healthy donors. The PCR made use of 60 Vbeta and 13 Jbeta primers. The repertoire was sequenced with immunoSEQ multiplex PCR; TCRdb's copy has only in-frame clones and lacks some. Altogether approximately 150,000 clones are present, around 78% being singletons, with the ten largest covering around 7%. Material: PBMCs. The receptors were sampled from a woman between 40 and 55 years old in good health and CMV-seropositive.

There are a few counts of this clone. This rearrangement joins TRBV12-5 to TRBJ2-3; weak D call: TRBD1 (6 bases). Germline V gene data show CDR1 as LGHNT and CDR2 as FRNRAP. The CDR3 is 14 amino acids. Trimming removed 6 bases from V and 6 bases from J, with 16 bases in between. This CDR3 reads CASGDRGRRDTQYF. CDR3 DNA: TGTGCTAGTGGGGATAGGGGGAGAAGGGATACGCAGTATTTT.

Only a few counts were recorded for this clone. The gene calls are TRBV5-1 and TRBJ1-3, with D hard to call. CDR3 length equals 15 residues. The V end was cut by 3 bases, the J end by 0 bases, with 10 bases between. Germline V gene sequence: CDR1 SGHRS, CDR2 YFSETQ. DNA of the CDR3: TGCGCCAGCAGCTCCGGCGGGAGCTCTGGAAACACCATATATTTT. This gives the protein CASSSGGSSGNTIYF.

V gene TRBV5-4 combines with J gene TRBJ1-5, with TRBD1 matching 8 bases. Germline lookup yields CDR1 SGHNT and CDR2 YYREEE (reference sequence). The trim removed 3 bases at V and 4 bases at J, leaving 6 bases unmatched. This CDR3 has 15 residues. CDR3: CASSYWTGINQPQHF. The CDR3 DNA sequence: TGTGCCAGCAGCTATTGGACAGGGATTAATCAGCCCCAGCATTTT.

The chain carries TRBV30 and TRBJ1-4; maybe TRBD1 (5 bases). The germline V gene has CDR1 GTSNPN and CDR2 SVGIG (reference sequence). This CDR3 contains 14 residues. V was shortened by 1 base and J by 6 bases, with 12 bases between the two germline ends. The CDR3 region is CAWSEWVGDEKLFF. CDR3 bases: TGTGCCTGGAGTGAATGGGTAGGGGATGAAAAACTGTTTTTT.

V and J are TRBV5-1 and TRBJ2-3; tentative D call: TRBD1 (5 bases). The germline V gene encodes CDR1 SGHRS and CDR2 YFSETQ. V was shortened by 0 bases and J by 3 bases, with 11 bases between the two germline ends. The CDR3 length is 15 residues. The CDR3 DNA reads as TGCGCCAGCAGCTTGGAAGGGGCTAGGACAGATACGCAGTATTTT. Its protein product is CASSLEGARTDTQYF.

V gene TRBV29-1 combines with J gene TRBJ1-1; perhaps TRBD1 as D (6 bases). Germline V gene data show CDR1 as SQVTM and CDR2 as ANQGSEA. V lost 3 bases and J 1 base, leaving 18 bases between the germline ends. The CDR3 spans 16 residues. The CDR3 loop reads CSVEGLTGPQNTEAFF. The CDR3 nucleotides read TGCAGCGTTGAGGGCCTCACAGGGCCGCAGAACACTGAAGCTTTCTTT.

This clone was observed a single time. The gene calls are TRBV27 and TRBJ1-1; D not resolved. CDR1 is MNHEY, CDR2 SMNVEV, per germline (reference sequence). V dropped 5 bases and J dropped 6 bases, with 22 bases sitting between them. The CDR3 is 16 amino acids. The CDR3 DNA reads TGTGCCAGCAGTCCTACCGGGTGGAGCGGGAGCGCTGAAGCTTTCTTT. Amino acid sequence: CASSPTGWSGSAEAFF.

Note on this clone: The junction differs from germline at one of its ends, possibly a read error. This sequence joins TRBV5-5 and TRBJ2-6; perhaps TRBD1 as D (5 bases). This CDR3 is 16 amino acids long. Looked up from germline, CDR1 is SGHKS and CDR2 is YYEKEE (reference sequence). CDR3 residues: CASSLGPSSGANGLTF. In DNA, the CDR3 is TGTGCCAGCAGCTTGGGTCCGAGCTCTGGGGCCAACGGCCTGACTTTC.

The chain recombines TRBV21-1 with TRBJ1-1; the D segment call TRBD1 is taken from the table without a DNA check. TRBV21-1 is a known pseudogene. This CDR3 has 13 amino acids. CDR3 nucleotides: TGTGCCAGCAGACAGGGATGGGTCCCTGAAGCTTTCTTT. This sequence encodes CASRQGWVPEAFF.

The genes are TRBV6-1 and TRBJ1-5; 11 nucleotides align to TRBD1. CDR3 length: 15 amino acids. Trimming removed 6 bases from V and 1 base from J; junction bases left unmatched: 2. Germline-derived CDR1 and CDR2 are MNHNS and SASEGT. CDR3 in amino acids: CASRGQGGSNQPQHF. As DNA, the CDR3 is TGTGCCAGCAGGGGACAGGGGGGAAGCAATCAGCCCCAGCATTTT.

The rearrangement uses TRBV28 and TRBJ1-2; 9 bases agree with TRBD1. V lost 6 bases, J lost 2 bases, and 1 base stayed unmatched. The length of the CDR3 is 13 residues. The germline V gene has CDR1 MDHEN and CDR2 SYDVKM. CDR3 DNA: TGTGCCAGCAGAACAGGGGGCAACTATGGCTACACCTTC. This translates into CASRTGGNYGYTF.

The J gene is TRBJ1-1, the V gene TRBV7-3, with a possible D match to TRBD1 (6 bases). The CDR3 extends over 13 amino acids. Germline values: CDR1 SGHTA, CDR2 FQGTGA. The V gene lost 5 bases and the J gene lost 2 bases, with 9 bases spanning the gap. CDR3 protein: CASSRGGNTEAFF. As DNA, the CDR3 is TGTGCCAGCAGCAGGGGGGGAAACACTGAAGCTTTCTTT.

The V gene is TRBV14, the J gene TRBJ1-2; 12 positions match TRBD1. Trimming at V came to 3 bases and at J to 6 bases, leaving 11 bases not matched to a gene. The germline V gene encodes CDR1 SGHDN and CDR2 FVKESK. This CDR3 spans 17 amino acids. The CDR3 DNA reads TGTGCCAGCAGCCAGCCACTAACCGGGACAGGGGGCGATGGCTACACCTTC. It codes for CASSQPLTGTGGDGYTF.

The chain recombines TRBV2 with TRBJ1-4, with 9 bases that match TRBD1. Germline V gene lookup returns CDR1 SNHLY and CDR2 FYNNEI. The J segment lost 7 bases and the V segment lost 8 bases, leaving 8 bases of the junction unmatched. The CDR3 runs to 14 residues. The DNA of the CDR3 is TGTGCCAGCGGATTACAGGGGGCAGGTGAAAAACTGTTTTTT. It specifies CASGLQGAGEKLFF.

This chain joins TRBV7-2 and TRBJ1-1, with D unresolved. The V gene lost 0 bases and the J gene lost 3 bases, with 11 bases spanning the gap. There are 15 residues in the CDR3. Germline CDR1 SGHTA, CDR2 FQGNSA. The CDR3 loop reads CASSLARSGHTEAFF. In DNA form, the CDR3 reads TGTGCCAGCAGCTTAGCGCGTTCTGGGCACACTGAAGCTTTCTTT. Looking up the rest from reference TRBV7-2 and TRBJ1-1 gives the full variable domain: GAGVSQSPSNKVTEKGKDVELRCDPISGHTALYWYRQSLGQGLEFLIYFQGNSAPDKSGLPSDRFSAERTGGSVSTLTIQRTQQEDSAVYLCASSLARSGHTEAFFGQGTRLTVV.

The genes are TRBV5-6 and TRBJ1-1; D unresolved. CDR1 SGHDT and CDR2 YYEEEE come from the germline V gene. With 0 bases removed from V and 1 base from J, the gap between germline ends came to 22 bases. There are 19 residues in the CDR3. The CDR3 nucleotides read TGTGCCAGCAGCTTGGTTGTCGAGGCCGATCGAACCGGGAACACTGAAGCTTTCTTT. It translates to CASSLVVEADRTGNTEAFF.

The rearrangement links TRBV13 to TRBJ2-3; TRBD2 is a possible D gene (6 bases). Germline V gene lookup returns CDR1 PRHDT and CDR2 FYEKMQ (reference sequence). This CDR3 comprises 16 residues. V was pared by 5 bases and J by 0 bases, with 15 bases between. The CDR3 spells CASSRIAGFSTDTQYF. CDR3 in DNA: TGTGCCAGCAGCCGTATCGCGGGGTTCAGCACAGATACGCAGTATTTT.

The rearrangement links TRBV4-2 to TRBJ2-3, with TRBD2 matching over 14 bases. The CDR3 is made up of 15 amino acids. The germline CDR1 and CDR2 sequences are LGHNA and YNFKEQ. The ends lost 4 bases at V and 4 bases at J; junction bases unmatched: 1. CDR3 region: CASSPTSGGADTQYF. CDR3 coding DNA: TGTGCCAGCAGCCCGACTAGCGGGGGGGCAGATACGCAGTATTTT.

The CDR3 DNA sequence: TGTGCCAGCATGGACAGGGGAGCTGGAAACACCATATATTTT. Translating gives CASMDRGAGNTIYF. V is TRBV19 and J is TRBJ1-3; 9 bases fit TRBD1. From germline, CDR1 is LNHDA and CDR2 SQIVND (reference sequence). This CDR3 comprises 14 residues. V dropped 9 bases and J dropped 2; count of bases not matched to a gene: 5.

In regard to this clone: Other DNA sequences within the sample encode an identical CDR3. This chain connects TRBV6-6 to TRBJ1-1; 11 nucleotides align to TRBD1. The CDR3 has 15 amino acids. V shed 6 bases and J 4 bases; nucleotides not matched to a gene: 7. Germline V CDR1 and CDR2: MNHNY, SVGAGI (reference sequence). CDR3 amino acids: CASSWTGTGGTEAFF. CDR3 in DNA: TGTGCCAGCAGCTGGACCGGGACAGGGGGCACTGAAGCTTTCTTT.

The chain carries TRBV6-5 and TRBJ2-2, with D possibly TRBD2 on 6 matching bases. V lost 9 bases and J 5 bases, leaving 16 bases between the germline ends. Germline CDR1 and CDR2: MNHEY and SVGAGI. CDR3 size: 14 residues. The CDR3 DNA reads TGTGCCAGTTTATCGGGGGAAGGAACCGGGGAGCTGTTTTTT. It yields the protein CASLSGEGTGELFF.

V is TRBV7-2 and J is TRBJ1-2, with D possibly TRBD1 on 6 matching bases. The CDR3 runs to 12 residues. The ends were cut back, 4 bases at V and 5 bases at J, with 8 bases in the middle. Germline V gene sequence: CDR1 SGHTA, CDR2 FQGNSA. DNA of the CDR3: TGTGCCAGCAGCTCCCAGGGGTATGGCTACACCTTC. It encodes CASSSQGYGYTF.

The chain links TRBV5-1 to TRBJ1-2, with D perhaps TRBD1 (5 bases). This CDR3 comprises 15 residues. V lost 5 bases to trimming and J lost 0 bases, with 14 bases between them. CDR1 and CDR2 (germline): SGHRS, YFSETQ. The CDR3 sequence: CASRSAGEPNYGYTF. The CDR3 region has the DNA TGCGCCAGCAGATCCGCGGGGGAGCCTAACTATGGCTACACCTTC.

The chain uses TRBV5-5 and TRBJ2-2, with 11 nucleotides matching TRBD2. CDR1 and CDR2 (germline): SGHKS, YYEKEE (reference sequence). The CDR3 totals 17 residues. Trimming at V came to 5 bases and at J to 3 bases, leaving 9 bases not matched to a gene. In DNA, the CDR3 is TGTGCCAGCAGACCTCTAGCGGGGGGTCTCTACACCGGGGAGCTGTTTTTT. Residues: CASRPLAGGLYTGELFF.

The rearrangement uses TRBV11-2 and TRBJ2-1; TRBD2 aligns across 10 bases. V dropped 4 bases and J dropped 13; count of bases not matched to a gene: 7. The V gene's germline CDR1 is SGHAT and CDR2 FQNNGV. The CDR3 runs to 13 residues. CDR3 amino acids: CASSSGSGGDQFF. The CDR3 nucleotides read TGTGCCAGCAGCTCGGGGAGCGGGGGGGATCAGTTCTTC.

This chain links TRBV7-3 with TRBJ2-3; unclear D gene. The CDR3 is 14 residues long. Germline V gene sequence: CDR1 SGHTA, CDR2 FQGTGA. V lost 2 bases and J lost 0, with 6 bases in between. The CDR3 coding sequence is TGTGCCAGCAGCTTAGGTCGGAGCACAGATACGCAGTATTTT. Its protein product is CASSLGRSTDTQYF.

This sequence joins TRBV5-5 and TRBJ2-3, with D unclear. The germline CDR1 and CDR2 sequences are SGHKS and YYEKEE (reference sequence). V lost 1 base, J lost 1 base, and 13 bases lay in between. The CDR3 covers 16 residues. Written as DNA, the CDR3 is TGTGCCAGCAGCTTGTCAGGATATGGCGGCACAGATACGCAGTATTTT. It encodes CASSLSGYGGTDTQYF.

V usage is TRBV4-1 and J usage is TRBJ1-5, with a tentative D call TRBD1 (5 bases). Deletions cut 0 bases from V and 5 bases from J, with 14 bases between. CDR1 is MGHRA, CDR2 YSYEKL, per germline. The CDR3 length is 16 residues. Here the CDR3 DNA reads TGCGCCAGCAGCCAAGAACAGCTCGGGGGGGATCAGCCCCAGCATTTT. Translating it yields CASSQEQLGGDQPQHF.

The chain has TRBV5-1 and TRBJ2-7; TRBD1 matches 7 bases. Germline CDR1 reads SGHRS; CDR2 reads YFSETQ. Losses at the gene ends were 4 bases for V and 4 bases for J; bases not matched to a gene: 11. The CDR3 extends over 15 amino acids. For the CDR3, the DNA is TGCGCCAGCAGCATTGACAGGGAGATTAGGTACGAGCAGTACTTC. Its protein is CASSIDREIRYEQYF.

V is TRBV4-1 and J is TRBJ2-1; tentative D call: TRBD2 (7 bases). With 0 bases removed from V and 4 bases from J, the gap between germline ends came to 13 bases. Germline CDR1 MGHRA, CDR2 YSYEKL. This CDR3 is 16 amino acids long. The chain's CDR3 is CASSQEGAGVYNEQFF. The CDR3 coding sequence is TGCGCCAGCAGCCAAGAGGGGGCGGGGGTTTACAATGAGCAGTTCTTC.

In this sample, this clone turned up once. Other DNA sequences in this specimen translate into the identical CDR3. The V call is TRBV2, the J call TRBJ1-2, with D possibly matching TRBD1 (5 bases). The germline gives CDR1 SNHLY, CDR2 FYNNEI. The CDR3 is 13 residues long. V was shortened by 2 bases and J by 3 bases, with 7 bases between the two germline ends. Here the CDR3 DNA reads TGTGCCAGCAGTGAAACAGGAGACTATGGCTACACCTTC. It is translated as CASSETGDYGYTF.

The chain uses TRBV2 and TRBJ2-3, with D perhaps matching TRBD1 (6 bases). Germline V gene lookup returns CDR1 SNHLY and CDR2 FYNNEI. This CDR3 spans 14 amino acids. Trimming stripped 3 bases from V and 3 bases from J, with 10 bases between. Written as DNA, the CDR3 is TGTGCCAGCAGTGATACGACAGGTACAGATACGCAGTATTTT. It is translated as CASSDTTGTDTQYF.